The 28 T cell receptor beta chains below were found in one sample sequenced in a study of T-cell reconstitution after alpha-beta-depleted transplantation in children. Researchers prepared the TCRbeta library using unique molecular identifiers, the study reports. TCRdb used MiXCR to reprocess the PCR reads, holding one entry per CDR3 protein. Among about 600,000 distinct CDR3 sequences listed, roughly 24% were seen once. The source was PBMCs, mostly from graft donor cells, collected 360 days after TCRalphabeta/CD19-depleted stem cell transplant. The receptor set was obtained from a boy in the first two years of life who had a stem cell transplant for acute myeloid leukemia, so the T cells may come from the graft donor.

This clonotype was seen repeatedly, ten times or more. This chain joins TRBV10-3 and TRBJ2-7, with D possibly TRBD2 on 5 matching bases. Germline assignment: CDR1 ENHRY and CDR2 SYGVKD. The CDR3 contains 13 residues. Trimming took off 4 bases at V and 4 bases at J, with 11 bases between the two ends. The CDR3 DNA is TGTGCCATCAGTGGTACTAGTGCTTACGAGCAGTACTTC. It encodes CAISGTSAYEQYF.

The CDR3 loop is CASSQDSQYNEQFF. In nucleotides, the CDR3 is TGCGCCAGCAGCCAAGATTCGCAATACAATGAGCAGTTCTTC. The rearrangement links TRBV4-1 to TRBJ2-1; D unclear. The CDR3 contains 14 residues. Germline V gene data show CDR1 as MGHRA and CDR2 as YSYEKL. The ends were cut back, 0 bases at V and 4 bases at J, with 7 bases in the middle.

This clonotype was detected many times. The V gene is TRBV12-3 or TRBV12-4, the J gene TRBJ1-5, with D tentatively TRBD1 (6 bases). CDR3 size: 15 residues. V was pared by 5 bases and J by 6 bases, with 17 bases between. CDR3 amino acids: CASSGGAGFGQPQHF. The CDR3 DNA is TGTGCCAGCAGTGGGGGGGCAGGGTTCGGTCAGCCCCAGCATTTT.

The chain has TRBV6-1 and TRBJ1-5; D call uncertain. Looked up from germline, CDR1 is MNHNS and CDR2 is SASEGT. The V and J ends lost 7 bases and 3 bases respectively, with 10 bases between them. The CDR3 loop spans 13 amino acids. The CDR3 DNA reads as TGTGCCAGCACCCACTTGGACAATCAGCCCCAGCATTTT. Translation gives CASTHLDNQPQHF.

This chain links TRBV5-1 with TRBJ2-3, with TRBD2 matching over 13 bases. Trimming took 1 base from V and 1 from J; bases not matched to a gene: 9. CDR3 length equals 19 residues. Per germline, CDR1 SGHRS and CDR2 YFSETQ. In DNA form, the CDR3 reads TGCGCCAGCAGCTTGCTACCTCCCGGGACTAGCGGGGGCACAGATACGCAGTATTTT. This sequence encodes CASSLLPPGTSGGTDTQYF.

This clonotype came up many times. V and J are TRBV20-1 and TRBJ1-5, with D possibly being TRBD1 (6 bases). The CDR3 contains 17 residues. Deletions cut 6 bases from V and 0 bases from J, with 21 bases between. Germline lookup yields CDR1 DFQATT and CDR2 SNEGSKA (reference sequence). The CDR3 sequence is CSAQQRGQKYSNQPQHF. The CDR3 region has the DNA TGCAGTGCCCAGCAACGAGGACAGAAGTATAGCAATCAGCCCCAGCATTTT.

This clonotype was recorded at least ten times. For the CDR3, the DNA is TGTGCCAGCAGCTTCGGTCAGGCAGGGGGGTACAATCAGCCCCAGCATTTT. It encodes CASSFGQAGGYNQPQHF. The chain has TRBV7-2 and TRBJ1-5, with 7 bases matching TRBD1. The CDR3 consists of 17 residues. Germline assignment: CDR1 SGHTA and CDR2 FQGNSA. Trimming removed 3 bases from V and 3 bases from J; junction bases left unmatched: 11.

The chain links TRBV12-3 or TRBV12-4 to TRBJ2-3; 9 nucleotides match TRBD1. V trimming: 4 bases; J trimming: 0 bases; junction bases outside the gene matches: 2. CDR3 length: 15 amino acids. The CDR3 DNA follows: TGTGCCAGCAGTTGGACAGGGGTCAGCACAGATACGCAGTATTTT. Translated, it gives CASSWTGVSTDTQYF.

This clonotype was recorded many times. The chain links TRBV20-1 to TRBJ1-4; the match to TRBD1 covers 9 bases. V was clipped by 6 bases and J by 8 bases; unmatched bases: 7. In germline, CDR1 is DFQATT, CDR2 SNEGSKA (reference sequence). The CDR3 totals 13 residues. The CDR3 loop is CSAGGQGKEKLFF. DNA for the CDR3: TGCAGTGCGGGGGGACAGGGTAAAGAAAAACTGTTTTTT.

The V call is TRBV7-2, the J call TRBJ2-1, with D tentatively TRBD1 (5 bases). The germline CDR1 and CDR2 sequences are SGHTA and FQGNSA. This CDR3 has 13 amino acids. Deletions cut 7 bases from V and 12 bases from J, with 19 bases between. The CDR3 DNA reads TGTGCCAGCACAGGGATGCCTAGGGTGGGGCAGTTCTTC. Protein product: CASTGMPRVGQFF.

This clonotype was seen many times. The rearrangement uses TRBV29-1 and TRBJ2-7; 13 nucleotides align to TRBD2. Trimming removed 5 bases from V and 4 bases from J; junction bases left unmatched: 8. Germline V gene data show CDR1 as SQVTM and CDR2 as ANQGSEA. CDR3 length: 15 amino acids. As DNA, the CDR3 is TGCAGCGTTCTAGGGGGACTAGCGGGACCTTACGAGCAGTACTTC. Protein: CSVLGGLAGPYEQYF.

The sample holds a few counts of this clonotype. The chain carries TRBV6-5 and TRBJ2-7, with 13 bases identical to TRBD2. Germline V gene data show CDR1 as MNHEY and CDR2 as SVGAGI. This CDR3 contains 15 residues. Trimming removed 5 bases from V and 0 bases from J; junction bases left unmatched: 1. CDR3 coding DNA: TGTGCCAGCAGTACTAGCGGGGGGGTCTCCTACGAGCAGTACTTC. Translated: CASSTSGGVSYEQYF.

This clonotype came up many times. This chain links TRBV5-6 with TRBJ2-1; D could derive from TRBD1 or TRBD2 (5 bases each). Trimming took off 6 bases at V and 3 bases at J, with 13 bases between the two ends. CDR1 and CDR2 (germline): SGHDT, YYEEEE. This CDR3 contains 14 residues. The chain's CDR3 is CASNEGPDYNEQFF. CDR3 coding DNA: TGTGCCAGCAATGAGGGGCCAGACTACAATGAGCAGTTCTTC.

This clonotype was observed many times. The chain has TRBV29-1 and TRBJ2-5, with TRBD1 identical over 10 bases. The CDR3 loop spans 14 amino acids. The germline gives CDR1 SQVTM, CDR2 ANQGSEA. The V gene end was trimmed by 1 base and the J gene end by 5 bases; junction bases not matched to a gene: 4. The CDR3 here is CSVEVTGGRETQYF. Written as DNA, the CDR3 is TGCAGCGTTGAAGTGACAGGGGGCAGGGAGACCCAGTACTTC. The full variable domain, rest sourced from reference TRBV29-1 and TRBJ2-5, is SAVISQKPSRDICQRGTSLTIQCQVDSQVTMMFWYRQQPGQSLTLIATANQGSEATYESGFVIDKFPISRPNLTFSTLTVSNMSPEDSSIYLCSVEVTGGRETQYFGPGTRLLVL.

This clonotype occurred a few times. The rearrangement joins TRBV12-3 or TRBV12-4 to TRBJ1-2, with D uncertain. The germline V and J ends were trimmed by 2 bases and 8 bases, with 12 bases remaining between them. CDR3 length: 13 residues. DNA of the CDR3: TGTGCCAGCAGTTTACCTCCTCTGGAGGGCTACACCTTC. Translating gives CASSLPPLEGYTF.

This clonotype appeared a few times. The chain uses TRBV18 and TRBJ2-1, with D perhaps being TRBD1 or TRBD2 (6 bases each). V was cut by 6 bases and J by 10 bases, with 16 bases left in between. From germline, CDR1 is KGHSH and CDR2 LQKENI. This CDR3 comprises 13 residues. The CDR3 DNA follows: TGTGCCAGCTCCGTAGGACAGCGGGCCGAGCAGTTCTTC. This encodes CASSVGQRAEQFF.

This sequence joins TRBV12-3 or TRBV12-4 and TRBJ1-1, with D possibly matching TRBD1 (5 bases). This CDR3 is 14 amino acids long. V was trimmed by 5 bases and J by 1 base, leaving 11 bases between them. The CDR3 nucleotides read TGTGCCAGCAGTCCGCGGGACTCGAACACTGAAGCTTTCTTT. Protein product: CASSPRDSNTEAFF.

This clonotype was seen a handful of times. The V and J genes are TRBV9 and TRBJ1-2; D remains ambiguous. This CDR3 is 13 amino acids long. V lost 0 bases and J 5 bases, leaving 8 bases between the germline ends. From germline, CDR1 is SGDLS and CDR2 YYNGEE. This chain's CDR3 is CASSVGDLYGYTF. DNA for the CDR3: TGTGCCAGCAGCGTAGGGGATCTTTATGGCTACACCTTC.

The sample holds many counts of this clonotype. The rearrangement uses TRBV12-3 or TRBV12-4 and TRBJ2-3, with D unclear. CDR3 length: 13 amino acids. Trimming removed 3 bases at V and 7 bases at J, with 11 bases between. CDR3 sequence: CASSFRHFYTQYF. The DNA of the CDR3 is TGTGCCAGCAGTTTTCGTCACTTCTATACGCAGTATTTT.

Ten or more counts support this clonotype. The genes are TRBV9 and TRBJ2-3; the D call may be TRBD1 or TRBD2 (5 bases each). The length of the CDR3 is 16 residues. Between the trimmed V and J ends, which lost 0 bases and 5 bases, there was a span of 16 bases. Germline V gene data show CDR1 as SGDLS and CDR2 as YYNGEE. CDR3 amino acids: CASSVGGTHPRDTQYF. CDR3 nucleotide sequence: TGTGCCAGCAGCGTAGGTGGGACCCACCCCAGAGATACGCAGTATTTT. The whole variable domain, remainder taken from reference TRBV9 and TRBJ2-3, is DSGVTQTPKHLITATGQRVTLRCSPRSGDLSVYWYQQSLDQGLQFLIQYYNGEERAKGNILERFSAQQFPDLHSELNLSSLELGDSALYFCASSVGGTHPRDTQYFGPGTRLTVL.

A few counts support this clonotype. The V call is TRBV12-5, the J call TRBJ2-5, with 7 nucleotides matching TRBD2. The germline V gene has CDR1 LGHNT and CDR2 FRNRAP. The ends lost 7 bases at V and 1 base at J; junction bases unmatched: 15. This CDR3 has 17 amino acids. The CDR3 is CASADLASGGFQETQYF. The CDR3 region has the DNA TGTGCTAGTGCCGATCTCGCTAGCGGAGGGTTCCAAGAGACCCAGTACTTC.

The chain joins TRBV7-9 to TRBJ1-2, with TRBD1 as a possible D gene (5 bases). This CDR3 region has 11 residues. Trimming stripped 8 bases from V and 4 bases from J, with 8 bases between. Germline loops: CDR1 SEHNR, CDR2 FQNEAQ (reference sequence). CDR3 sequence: CASQDIYGYTF. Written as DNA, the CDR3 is TGTGCCAGCCAGGACATCTATGGCTACACCTTC.

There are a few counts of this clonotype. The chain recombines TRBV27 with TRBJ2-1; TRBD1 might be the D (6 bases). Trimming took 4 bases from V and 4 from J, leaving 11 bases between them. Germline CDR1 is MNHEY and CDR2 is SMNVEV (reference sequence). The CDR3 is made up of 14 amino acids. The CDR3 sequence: CASSSPGVYNEQFF. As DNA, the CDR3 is TGTGCCAGCAGTTCGCCAGGGGTATACAATGAGCAGTTCTTC.

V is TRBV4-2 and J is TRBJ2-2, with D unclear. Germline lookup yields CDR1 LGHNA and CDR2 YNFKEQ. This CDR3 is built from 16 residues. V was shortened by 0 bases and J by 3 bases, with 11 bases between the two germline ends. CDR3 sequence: CASSQDVRSYTGELFF. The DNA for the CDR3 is TGTGCCAGCAGCCAAGACGTCCGCTCCTACACCGGGGAGCTGTTTTTT.

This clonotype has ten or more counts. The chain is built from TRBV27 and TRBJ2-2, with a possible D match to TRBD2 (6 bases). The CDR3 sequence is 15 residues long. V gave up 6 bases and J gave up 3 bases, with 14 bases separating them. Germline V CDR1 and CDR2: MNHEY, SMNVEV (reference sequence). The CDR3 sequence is CASSPPGLYTGELFF. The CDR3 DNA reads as TGTGCCAGCAGCCCACCGGGACTGTACACCGGGGAGCTGTTTTTT.

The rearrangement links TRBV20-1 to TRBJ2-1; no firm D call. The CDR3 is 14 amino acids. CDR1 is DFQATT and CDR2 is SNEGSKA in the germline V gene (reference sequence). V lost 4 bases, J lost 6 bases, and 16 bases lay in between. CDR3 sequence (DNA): TGCAGTGCTACCGGGCCCCCGGCTTCCAATGAGCAGTTCTTC. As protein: CSATGPPASNEQFF.

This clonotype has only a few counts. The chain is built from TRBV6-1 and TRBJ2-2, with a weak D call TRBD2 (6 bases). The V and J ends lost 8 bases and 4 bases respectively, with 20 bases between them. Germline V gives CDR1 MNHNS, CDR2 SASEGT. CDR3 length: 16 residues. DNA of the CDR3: TGTGCCAGCGGAATTCTAGGGGAGGAGGGCACCGGGGAGCTGTTTTTT. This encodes CASGILGEEGTGELFF.

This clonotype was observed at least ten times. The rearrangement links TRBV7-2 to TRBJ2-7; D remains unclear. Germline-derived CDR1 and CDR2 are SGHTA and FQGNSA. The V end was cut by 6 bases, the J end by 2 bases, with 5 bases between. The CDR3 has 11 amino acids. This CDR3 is CASSLTYEQYF. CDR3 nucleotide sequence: TGTGCCAGCAGTTTAACCTACGAGCAGTACTTC. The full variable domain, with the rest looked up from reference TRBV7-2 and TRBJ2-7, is GAGVSQSPSNKVTEKGKDVELRCDPISGHTALYWYRQSLGQGLEFLIYFQGNSAPDKSGLPSDRFSAERTGGSVSTLTIQRTQQEDSAVYLCASSLTYEQYFGPGTRLTVT.